The 13 T cell receptor beta chains presented below share a single source sample, sequenced in a study of blood T cell repertoires in COVID-19. Method: immunoSEQ multiplex PCR; TCRdb's copy keeps in-frame clones and lacks some. The sample holds hundreds of thousands of clones; 85% to 90% are singletons and the top ten take around 10%. Source material: peripheral blood. Source of these receptors: a woman younger than 45 with COVID-19, enrolled during active disease.

V and J are TRBV19 and TRBJ2-1; 9 nucleotides line up with TRBD2. The CDR3 spans 15 residues. The J segment lost 6 bases and the V segment lost 3 bases, leaving 6 bases of the junction unmatched. CDR1 and CDR2 from the germline V gene are LNHDA and SQIVND (reference sequence). The CDR3 coding sequence is TGTGCCAGTAGTATCAGCGGGGGGTTTCTCAATGAGCAGTTCTTC. This codes for CASSISGGFLNEQFF.

The chain links TRBV11-3 to TRBJ2-7; D might be TRBD2 (5 bases). This CDR3 has 14 residues. Per germline, CDR1 SGHNT and CDR2 YENEEA. V was clipped by 1 base and J by 2 bases, with 9 bases between them. CDR3 coding DNA: TGTGCCAGCAGCTTAGCGAGCGGACCCTACGAGCAGTACTTC. Its protein product is CASSLASGPYEQYF.

The rearrangement links TRBV24-1 to TRBJ2-7; TRBD1 matches at 9 bases. V gave up 5 bases and J gave up 2 bases; unmatched junction bases: 21. The CDR3 has 20 residues. Per the germline V gene, CDR1 is KGHDR and CDR2 is SFDVKD. CDR3 residues: CATSATPGTGTYITTYEQYF. The CDR3 bases are TGTGCCACCAGTGCGACGCCCGGGACAGGGACATATATAACAACCTACGAGCAGTACTTC.

The chain employs TRBV6-5 and TRBJ2-7; TRBD1 agrees at 7 bases. Germline V gene data show CDR1 as MNHEY and CDR2 as SVGAGI. V dropped 5 bases and J dropped 0; count of bases not matched to a gene: 7. CDR3 size: 15 residues. CDR3 sequence: CASSPDRMASYEQYF. CDR3 sequence (DNA): TGTGCCAGCAGTCCGGACAGGATGGCCTCCTACGAGCAGTACTTC.

This chain connects TRBV7-2 to TRBJ2-5; D remains ambiguous. CDR1 and CDR2 (germline): SGHTA, FQGNSA. V was trimmed by 2 bases and J by 2 bases, leaving 12 bases between them. The CDR3 contains 15 residues. CDR3 coding DNA: TGTGCCAGCAGCTTATTTGGAATGGAGCAAGAGACCCAGTACTTC. This gives the protein CASSLFGMEQETQYF.

This clone was seen a handful of times. The chain is built from TRBV28 and TRBJ2-7; D unresolved. Germline V gives CDR1 MDHEN, CDR2 SYDVKM. Trimming removed 4 bases from V and 2 bases from J, with 9 bases in between. The CDR3 is 13 amino acids. Here the CDR3 reads CASSSALTYEQYF. Written as DNA, the CDR3 is TGTGCCAGCAGTTCCGCACTTACCTACGAGCAGTACTTC. Filled out from reference TRBV28 and TRBJ2-7, the complete variable domain reads DVKVTQSSRYLVKRTGEKVFLECVQDMDHENMFWYRQDPGLGLRLIYFSYDVKMKEKGDIPEGYSVSREKKERFSLILESASTNQTSMYLCASSSALTYEQYFGPGTRLTVT.

V gene TRBV4-1 combines with J gene TRBJ2-1; maybe TRBD2 (5 bases). The V gene lost 1 base and the J gene lost 0 bases, with 10 bases spanning the gap. Germline V gene data show CDR1 as MGHRA and CDR2 as YSYEKL. There are 16 residues in the CDR3. CDR3 sequence (DNA): TGCGCCAGCAGCCAAGCGAGGGCAAGCTCCTACAATGAGCAGTTCTTC. It yields the protein CASSQARASSYNEQFF.

This clone has only one observation. V gene TRBV3-1 (or the pseudogene TRBV3-2) combines with J gene TRBJ2-3; perhaps TRBD2 as D (8 bases). CDR3 length: 17 residues. The V end was cut by 4 bases, the J end by 0 bases, with 17 bases between. The germline CDR1 and CDR2 sequences are LGHDT and YNNKEL (reference sequence). CDR3 sequence reads: CASSPQGGLVSTDTQYF. CDR3 in DNA: TGTGCCAGCAGCCCCCAGGGGGGACTAGTAAGCACAGATACGCAGTATTTT.

This chain joins TRBV9 and TRBJ2-1; D gene ambiguous. V was cut by 0 bases and J by 6 bases, with 16 bases left in between. The germline V gene encodes CDR1 SGDLS and CDR2 YYNGEE. CDR3 length equals 16 residues. CDR3 sequence: CASSVATRQMINEQFF. The CDR3 region has the DNA TGTGCCAGCAGCGTAGCTACGAGACAAATGATCAATGAGCAGTTCTTC.

This chain links TRBV5-4 with TRBJ1-4, with a possible D match to TRBD1 (5 bases). CDR1 is SGHNT, CDR2 YYREEE, per germline (reference sequence). The CDR3 loop spans 14 amino acids. V was shortened by 4 bases and J by 5 bases, with 12 bases between the two germline ends. CDR3 region: CASSVDSQNEKLFF. In DNA, the CDR3 is TGTGCCAGCAGCGTCGACAGTCAGAATGAAAAACTGTTTTTT. Supplemented by reference TRBV5-4 and TRBJ1-4, the full variable domain reads ETGVTQSPTHLIKTRGQQVTLRCSSQSGHNTVSWYQQALGQGPQFIFQYYREEENGRGNFPPRFSGLQFPNYSSELNVNALELDDSALYLCASSVDSQNEKLFFGSGTQLSVL.

The gene calls are TRBV7-8 and TRBJ2-5; 7 nucleotides agree with TRBD2. Germline V gene sequence: CDR1 SGHVS, CDR2 FQNEAQ. There are 13 residues in the CDR3. Trimming took 8 bases from V and 2 from J; bases not matched to a gene: 5. Here the CDR3 reads CASLSGGQETQYF. The CDR3 coding sequence is TGTGCCAGCCTTTCGGGGGGTCAAGAGACCCAGTACTTC.

The genes are TRBV12-5 and TRBJ1-1, with D perhaps matching TRBD1 (6 bases). V lost 6 bases and J lost 0, with 8 bases in between. CDR3 length: 13 amino acids. Germline V gene lookup returns CDR1 LGHNT and CDR2 FRNRAP. Written as DNA, the CDR3 is TGTGCTAGTGGCTACAGGGTGAACACTGAAGCTTTCTTT. Protein product: CASGYRVNTEAFF.

This chain joins TRBV7-9 and TRBJ1-4; D is unresolved. The V and J ends lost 4 bases and 3 bases respectively, with 12 bases between them. The CDR3 contains 15 residues. In germline, CDR1 is SEHNR, CDR2 FQNEAQ (reference sequence). The CDR3 DNA is TGTGCCAGCAGCTCCAAAGCATCCTCTAATGAAAAACTGTTTTTT. This encodes CASSSKASSNEKLFF.